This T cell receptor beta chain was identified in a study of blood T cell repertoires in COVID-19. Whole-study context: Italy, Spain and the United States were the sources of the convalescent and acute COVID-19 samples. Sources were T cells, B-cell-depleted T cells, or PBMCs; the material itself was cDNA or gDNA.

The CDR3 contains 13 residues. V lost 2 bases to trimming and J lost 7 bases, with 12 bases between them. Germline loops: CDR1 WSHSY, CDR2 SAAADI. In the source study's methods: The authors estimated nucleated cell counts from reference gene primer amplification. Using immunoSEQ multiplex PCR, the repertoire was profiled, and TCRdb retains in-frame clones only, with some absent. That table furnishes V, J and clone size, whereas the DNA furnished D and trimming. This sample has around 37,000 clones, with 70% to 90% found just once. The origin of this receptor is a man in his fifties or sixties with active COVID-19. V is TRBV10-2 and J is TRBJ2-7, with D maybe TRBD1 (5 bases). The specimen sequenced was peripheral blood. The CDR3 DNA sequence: TGCGCCAGCAGTGAGAGGGTCCAGGGAGAGCAGTACTTC. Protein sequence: CASSERVQGEQYF.